A single sample gave rise to the 2 T cell receptor beta chains below, sequenced in a study of shared T cell receptors in the human thymus. The protocol was immunoSEQ multiplex PCR, while the TCRdb copy is restricted to in-frame clones and leaves out a portion. This table holds under 700,000 clones, approximately 80% found once. The data were also submitted as part of a second study, on human thymus T cells.

Sequenced sample: thymocytes. These receptors were obtained from a boy younger than two with a congenital heart defect.

This chain connects TRBV4-3 to TRBJ2-7; the match to TRBD2 covers 9 bases. The CDR3 extends over 16 amino acids. Germline values: CDR1 LGHNA, CDR2 YSLEER. V lost 1 base, J lost 5 bases, and 9 bases stayed unmatched. The CDR3 region has the DNA TGCGCCAGCAGCCAAGGGGGCGGGAGGGCCAGCGACGAGCAGTACTTC. This translates into CASSQGGGRASDEQYF.

The chain is built from TRBV12-2 and TRBJ2-5; the D call TRBD2 from the table was never checked on the DNA. TRBV12-2 is tagged as a pseudogene. The CDR3 extends over 18 amino acids. CDR3 amino acids: CASRFGLAGEECRKTQYF. The DNA for the CDR3 is TGTGCAAGTCGCTTCGGACTAGCGGGAGAGGAGTGTAGGAAGACCCAGTACTTC.